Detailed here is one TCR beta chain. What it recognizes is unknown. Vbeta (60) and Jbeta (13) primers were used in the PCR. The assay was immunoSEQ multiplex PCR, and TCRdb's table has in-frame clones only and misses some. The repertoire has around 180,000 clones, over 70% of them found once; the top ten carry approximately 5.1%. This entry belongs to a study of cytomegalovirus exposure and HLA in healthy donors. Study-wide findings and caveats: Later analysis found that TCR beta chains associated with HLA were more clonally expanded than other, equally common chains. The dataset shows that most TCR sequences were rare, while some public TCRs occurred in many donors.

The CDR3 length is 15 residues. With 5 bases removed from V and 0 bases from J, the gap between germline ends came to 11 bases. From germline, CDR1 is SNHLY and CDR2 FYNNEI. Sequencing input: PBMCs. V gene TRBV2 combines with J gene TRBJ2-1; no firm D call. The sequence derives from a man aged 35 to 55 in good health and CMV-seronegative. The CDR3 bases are TGTGCCAGCAGTCGAGAGAAAAGCTCCTACAATGAGCAGTTCTTC. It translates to CASSREKSSYNEQFF.